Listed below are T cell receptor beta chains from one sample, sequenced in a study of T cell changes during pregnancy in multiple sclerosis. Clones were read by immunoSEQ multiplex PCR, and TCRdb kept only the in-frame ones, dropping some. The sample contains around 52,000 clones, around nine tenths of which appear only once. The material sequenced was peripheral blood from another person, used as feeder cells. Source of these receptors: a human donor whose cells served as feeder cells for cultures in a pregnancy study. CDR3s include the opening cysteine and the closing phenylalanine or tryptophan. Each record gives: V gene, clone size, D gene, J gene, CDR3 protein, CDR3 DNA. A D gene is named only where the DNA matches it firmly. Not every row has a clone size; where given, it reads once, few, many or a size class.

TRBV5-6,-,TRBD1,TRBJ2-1,CASSLMGTEQFF,TGTGCCAGCAGCTTGATGGGGACAGAACAGTTCTTC
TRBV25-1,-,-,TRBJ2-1,CASSGPTGWNEQFF,TGTGCCAGCAGTGGCCCGACAGGTTGGAATGAGCAGTTCTTC
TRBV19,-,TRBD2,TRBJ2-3,CASKPIGSGGADTQYF,TGTGCCAGTAAACCCATCGGTAGCGGGGGGGCGGATACGCAGTATTTT
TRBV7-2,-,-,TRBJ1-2,CASSFASFTNYGYTF,TGTGCCAGCAGCTTCGCAAGTTTTACTAACTATGGCTACACCTTC
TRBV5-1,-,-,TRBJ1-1,CASSTTGPNTEAFF,TGCGCCAGCAGCACTACAGGGCCCAACACTGAAGCTTTCTTT
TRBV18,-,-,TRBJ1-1,CASSLAGAMGGATEAFF,TGTGCCAGCTCACTTGCTGGGGCGATGGGGGGGGCGACTGAAGCTTTCTTT
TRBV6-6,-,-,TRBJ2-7,CASSDTPYEQYF,TGTGCCAGCAGTGATACTCCCTACGAGCAGTACTTC
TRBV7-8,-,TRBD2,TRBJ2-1,CASSSPGGGHNEQFF,TGTGCCAGCAGCTCCCCAGGCGGGGGGCACAATGAGCAGTTCTTC
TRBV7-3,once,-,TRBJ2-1,CASSLTFSPSGSYNEQFF,TGTGCCAGCAGCTTAACGTTCTCGCCCTCGGGCTCCTACAATGAGCAGTTCTTC
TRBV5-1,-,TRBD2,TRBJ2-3,CASSPRTSGSADTQYF,TGCGCCAGCAGCCCCCGGACTAGCGGGAGCGCAGATACGCAGTATTTT
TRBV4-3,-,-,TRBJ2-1,CASSRTGGQNYNEQFF,TGCGCCAGCAGCCGAACCGGGGGACAAAACTACAATGAGCAGTTCTTC
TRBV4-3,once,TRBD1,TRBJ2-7,CASSQERGRYEQYF,TGCGCCAGCAGCCAAGAAAGGGGGCGGTACGAGCAGTACTTC
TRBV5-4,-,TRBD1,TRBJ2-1,CASSVPQGPQFF,TGTGCCAGCAGCGTCCCACAGGGGCCGCAGTTCTTC
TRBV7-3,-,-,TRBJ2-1,CASSPTGREYNEQFF,TGTGCCAGCAGCCCCACAGGGAGAGAGTACAATGAGCAGTTCTTC
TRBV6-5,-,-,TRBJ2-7,CASRPGQKYEQYF,TGTGCCAGCAGACCCGGACAGAAGTACGAGCAGTACTTC
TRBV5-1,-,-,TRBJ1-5,CASSPGTGEAQPQHF,TGCGCCAGCAGCCCCGGGACGGGGGAAGCTCAGCCCCAGCATTTT
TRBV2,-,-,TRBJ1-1,CASSEITGSMYTEAFF,TGTGCCAGCAGTGAAATAACAGGTTCCATGTACACTGAAGCTTTCTTT
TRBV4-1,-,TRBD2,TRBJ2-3,CASSSRLAGGRTDTQYF,TGCGCCAGCAGCTCTCGACTAGCGGGGGGGCGTACAGATACGCAGTATTTT
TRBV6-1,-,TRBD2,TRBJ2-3,CASSELAGGPDTQYF,TGTGCCAGCAGTGAACTAGCGGGGGGGCCAGATACGCAGTATTTT
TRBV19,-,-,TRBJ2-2,CASRGFNTGELFF,TGTGCCAGTAGGGGGTTTAACACCGGGGAGCTGTTTTTT
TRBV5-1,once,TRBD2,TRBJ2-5,CASSQGSGGLSGETQYF,TGCGCCAGCAGCCAGGGGAGCGGGGGGCTTTCTGGGGAGACCCAGTACTTC
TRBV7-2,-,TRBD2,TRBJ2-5,CASSLVPAGETQYF,TGTGCCAGCAGCTTAGTTCCAGCGGGGGAGACCCAGTACTTC